The 2 T cell receptor beta chains given below trace back to one sample, sequenced in a study of cytotoxic CD8 clonotypes in ibrutinib-treated CLL. TCRdb keeps only in-frame clones here, not all; method: immunoSEQ multiplex PCR. Here the sample spans roughly 220,000 clones, roughly 73% being singletons. The specimen comprised PBMCs, sampled after 12 months of ibrutinib treatment. The receptors stem from a human donor with chronic lymphocytic leukemia.

The rearrangement joins TRBV12-5 to TRBJ2-2, with TRBD1 as a possible D gene (5 bases). Deletions cut 7 bases from V and 2 bases from J, with 8 bases between. This CDR3 region has 13 residues. CDR1 is LGHNT and CDR2 is FRNRAP in the germline V gene. In DNA form, the CDR3 reads TGTGCTAGTGCCTGGACAAACACCGGGGAGCTGTTTTTT. This codes for CASAWTNTGELFF.

The chain couples TRBV2 to TRBJ2-7, with a weak D call TRBD2 (6 bases). Between the trimmed V and J ends, which lost 4 bases and 2 bases, there was a span of 9 bases. The CDR3 sequence is 13 residues long. Per the germline V gene, CDR1 is SNHLY and CDR2 is FYNNEI. CDR3 sequence (DNA): TGTGCCAGCAGTGGGGAGGCCCCCTACGAGCAGTACTTC. Translating it yields CASSGEAPYEQYF.